This T cell receptor beta chain was identified in a study of cytomegalovirus exposure and HLA in healthy donors. The PCR had 60 Vbeta and 13 Jbeta primers. TCRdb keeps only in-frame clones here, not all; method: immunoSEQ multiplex PCR. The sample records some 120,000 clones, 55% to 70% being singletons. Study results and caveats: Other equally common chains were less clonally expanded than HLA-associated TCR beta chains, a later analysis showed. Several top significant clusters appeared, in a later analysis, to be linked to common viral pathogens. Evidence from a later analysis indicated that most CMV-associated TCR beta chains looked HLA-restricted. Association of a missense DCLRE1C variant with TCR beta V- and J-gene trimming was reported in a later analysis.

About this clone itself: Its matching antigen is unknown.

CDR1 and CDR2 from the germline V gene are MNHNS and SASEGT. V lost 3 bases to trimming and J lost 3 bases; unmatched junction nucleotides: 3. This CDR3 contains 16 residues. This chain links TRBV6-1 with TRBJ2-5, with 14 bases that match TRBD2. What was sequenced was PBMCs. The sequence was collected from a woman in her twenties or thirties in good health and CMV-seronegative. The CDR3 protein is CASSDPGLAGEETQYF. DNA for the CDR3: TGTGCCAGCAGTGATCCGGGACTAGCGGGAGAAGAGACCCAGTACTTC.